Here is one TCR beta chain with its context. The target antigen is unknown. This record comes from a study of T-cell reconstitution after alpha-beta-depleted transplantation in children. Study conclusions and caveats: At one year after transplant, newly produced T cells mostly accounted for T-cell counts and diversity. There were reportedly several hundred expanded graft clones from which alpha-beta T cells came about two months after transplant. In some patients, recipient T cells and intrathymic progenitors surviving conditioning explained high day-60 diversity.

Library preparation (for TCRbeta) was performed with unique molecular identifiers. TCRdb redid the calling of the PCR reads with MiXCR, one entry per CDR3 protein. The sample includes 220,000 or so distinct CDR3 sequences, just under 8.5% of them seen just once. CDR3 length: 14 amino acids. CDR1 and CDR2 (germline): SGHRS, YFSETQ. The V end lost 4 bases, the J end lost 0 bases, and 10 bases lay between the germline ends. The chain combines TRBV5-1 with TRBJ1-1; TRBD1 is a possible D gene (5 bases). The sequencing here drew on PBMCs, mostly from graft donor cells, taken 180 days after TCRalphabeta/CD19-depleted stem cell transplant. The source of this sequence is a male patient between 5 and 17 years old who had a stem cell transplant for acute lymphoblastic leukemia, so the T cells may come from the graft donor. CDR3 sequence: CASSGGALNTEAFF. The CDR3, as DNA: TGCGCCAGCAGCGGGGGAGCCCTGAACACTGAAGCTTTCTTT.